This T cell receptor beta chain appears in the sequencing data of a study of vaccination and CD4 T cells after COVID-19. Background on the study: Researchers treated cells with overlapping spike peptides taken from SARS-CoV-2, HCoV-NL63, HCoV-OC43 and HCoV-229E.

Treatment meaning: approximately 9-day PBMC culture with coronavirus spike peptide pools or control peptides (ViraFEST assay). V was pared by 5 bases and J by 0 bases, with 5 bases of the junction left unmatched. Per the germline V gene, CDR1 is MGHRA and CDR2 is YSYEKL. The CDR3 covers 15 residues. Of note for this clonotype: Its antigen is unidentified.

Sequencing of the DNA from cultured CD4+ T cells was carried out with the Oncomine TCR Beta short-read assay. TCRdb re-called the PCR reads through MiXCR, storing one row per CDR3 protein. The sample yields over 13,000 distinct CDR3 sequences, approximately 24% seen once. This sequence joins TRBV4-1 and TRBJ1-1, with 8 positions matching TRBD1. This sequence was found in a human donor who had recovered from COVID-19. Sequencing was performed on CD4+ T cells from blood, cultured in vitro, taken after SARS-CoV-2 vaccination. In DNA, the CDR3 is TGCGCCAGCAGCACTAGACAGGGGATGAACACTGAAGCTTTCTTT. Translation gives CASSTRQGMNTEAFF.